The 17 T cell receptor beta chains listed next were all sequenced from one sample in a study of blood T cells in healthy people across ages. The second PCR ran roughly 6 to 11 cycles with a sample-barcoded 5' primer and J-beta primers. TCRdb redid the calling of the 5' RACE reads with MiXCR, one entry per CDR3 protein. The sample includes about 1.7 million distinct CDR3 sequences, 28% of them seen just once. Sequencing input: blood. The receptors stem from a woman younger than 45 in good health.

The chain combines TRBV12-5 with TRBJ2-1; 7 bases fit TRBD1. The junction had 9 bases not matched to a gene; V was cut back by 4 bases and J by 9 bases. The CDR3 has 14 residues. CDR1 is LGHNT and CDR2 is FRNRAP in the germline V gene. The CDR3 sequence: CASGSEGAPSEQFF. In nucleotides, the CDR3 is TGTGCTAGTGGTTCCGAGGGGGCGCCGAGTGAGCAGTTCTTC.

The V and J genes are TRBV9 and TRBJ2-5; 12 positions match TRBD2. The CDR3 is 17 residues long. V trimming: 7 bases; J trimming: 5 bases; junction bases outside the gene matches: 15. Germline V gives CDR1 SGDLS, CDR2 YYNGEE. The DNA of the CDR3 is TGTGCCAGCGGGAGGGGTTCGACTAGCGGGAGCGGCGAGACCCAGTACTTC. Protein sequence: CASGRGSTSGSGETQYF.

This clonotype has only a few counts. This may come from a read error, since a much larger clone is one base off. The V gene is TRBV29-1, the J gene TRBJ2-3; 7 nucleotides match TRBD1. CDR1 is SQVTM and CDR2 is ANQGSEA in the germline V gene. CDR3 length: 13 amino acids. The CDR3 DNA is TGCCGCGTTAAGGGACAGTACACAGATACGCAGTATTTT. The encoded protein is CRVKGQYTDTQYF.

The chain recombines TRBV6-6 with TRBJ1-1; tentatively, D is TRBD1 (6 bases). Germline V gives CDR1 MNHNY, CDR2 SVGAGI (reference sequence). Trimming stripped 4 bases from V and 10 bases from J, with 19 bases between. The CDR3 sequence is 14 residues long. DNA for the CDR3: TGTGCCAGCAGTTGGGACACCTCTCCGCAGCGAGCTTTCTTT. It translates to CASSWDTSPQRAFF.

The V and J genes are TRBV28 and TRBJ2-7; D gene uncertain. V was cut by 3 bases and J by 5 bases, with 17 bases left in between. CDR3 length: 15 amino acids. Germline CDR1 and CDR2: MDHEN and SYDVKM. The CDR3 region is CASSFVGFGRDEQYF. The CDR3 DNA reads TGTGCCAGCAGTTTTGTGGGCTTCGGCCGAGACGAGCAGTACTTC.

CDR3 coding DNA: TGTGCCAGCGTTCGGGGACTCCGGGATACGCAGTATTTT. As protein: CASVRGLRDTQYF. This rearrangement joins TRBV28 to TRBJ2-3, with D maybe TRBD2 (6 bases). This CDR3 region has 13 residues. Germline V gene lookup returns CDR1 MDHEN and CDR2 SYDVKM. V lost 8 bases and J 6 bases, leaving 15 bases between the germline ends.

There are a few counts of this clonotype. The chain has TRBV5-5 and TRBJ2-3, with D unclear. Trimming stripped 1 base from V and 2 bases from J, with 8 bases between. Germline V gene sequence: CDR1 SGHKS, CDR2 YYEKEE (reference sequence). The CDR3 sequence is 14 residues long. CDR3 nucleotide sequence: TGTGCCAGCAGCTTGTTACCGACCACAGATACGCAGTATTTT. Translation: CASSLLPTTDTQYF.

This clonotype turned up a few times. The genes are TRBV28 and TRBJ1-2; D remains unclear. V dropped 1 base and J dropped 0 bases, with 9 bases sitting between them. Per germline, CDR1 MDHEN and CDR2 SYDVKM. This CDR3 has 15 amino acids. CDR3 protein: CASSLLWRSNYGYTF. The CDR3, as DNA: TGTGCCAGCAGTTTATTGTGGCGTTCTAACTATGGCTACACCTTC.

This clonotype was counted a few times. The J gene is TRBJ2-1, the V gene TRBV5-4; D uncertain. This CDR3 comprises 13 residues. CDR1 SGHNT and CDR2 YYREEE come from the germline V gene (reference sequence). The germline V and J ends were trimmed by 4 bases and 7 bases, with 12 bases remaining between them. The CDR3 reads CASSHPGKNEQFF. As DNA, the CDR3 is TGTGCCAGCAGCCACCCTGGAAAGAATGAGCAGTTCTTC.

This clonotype was seen a few times. The V and J genes are TRBV20-1 and TRBJ1-4; 7 positions agree with TRBD1. V lost 2 bases to trimming and J lost 5 bases; unmatched junction nucleotides: 8. CDR1 is DFQATT and CDR2 is SNEGSKA in the germline V gene (reference sequence). The CDR3 is 15 amino acids. In DNA, the CDR3 is TGCAGTGCTAGAAAGTTCTTGACAGGGAATGAAAAACTGTTTTTT. This gives the protein CSARKFLTGNEKLFF.

V usage is TRBV5-6 and J usage is TRBJ1-4; 8 nucleotides align to TRBD1. The V segment lost 4 bases and the J segment 4 bases; nucleotides outside the gene matches: 9. The CDR3 is made up of 16 amino acids. From germline, CDR1 is SGHDT and CDR2 YYEEEE. The CDR3 DNA follows: TGTGCCAGCAGCCTCCTCGGACAGGGTGGTAATGAAAAACTGTTTTTT. This sequence encodes CASSLLGQGGNEKLFF.

This clonotype appeared a few times. This chain joins TRBV12-3 or TRBV12-4 and TRBJ1-4; possible D gene TRBD1, 5 bases. The CDR3 consists of 14 residues. The V end was cut by 8 bases, the J end by 5 bases, with 15 bases between. The CDR3 nucleotides are TGTGCCAGCTGCCCGGCGGGACGGAATGAAAAACTGTTTTTT. It is translated as CASCPAGRNEKLFF.

V and J are TRBV5-1 and TRBJ1-4, with a tentative D call TRBD1 (5 bases). The CDR3 has 14 residues. Trimming took off 4 bases at V and 6 bases at J, with 13 bases between the two ends. Germline CDR1 SGHRS, CDR2 YFSETQ. Here the CDR3 DNA reads TGCGCCAGCAGCCCCAATCAGGGTGATGAAAAACTGTTTTTT. Translating gives CASSPNQGDEKLFF.

There are a few counts of this clonotype. This chain joins TRBV9 and TRBJ1-1; D is ambiguous. Trimming took off 0 bases at V and 6 bases at J, with 9 bases between the two ends. This CDR3 has 13 amino acids. The V gene's germline CDR1 is SGDLS and CDR2 YYNGEE. CDR3 sequence (DNA): TGTGCCAGCAGCGTAGCGTCCGGGGCTGAAGCTTTCTTT. Amino acid sequence: CASSVASGAEAFF.

This clonotype has at least ten counts. This chain links TRBV20-1 with TRBJ1-4; D uncertain. V shed 0 bases and J shed 5 bases, with 10 bases lying between them. The germline CDR1 and CDR2 sequences are DFQATT and SNEGSKA (reference sequence). The CDR3 is 14 amino acids. As DNA, the CDR3 is TGCAGTGCTAGAGAGGCGCGGGCGAATGAAAAACTGTTTTTT. Translating it yields CSAREARANEKLFF.

The rearrangement uses TRBV7-3 and TRBJ2-3; D may be TRBD1 or TRBD2 (5 bases each). V lost 4 bases to trimming and J lost 1 base, with 15 bases between them. The CDR3 runs to 16 residues. The germline V gene has CDR1 SGHTA and CDR2 FQGTGA. CDR3 bases: TGTGCCAGCAGCTCCGGCCCCCGGGGCGGCACAGATACGCAGTATTTT. This encodes CASSSGPRGGTDTQYF.

This clonotype was detected a few times. The rearrangement joins TRBV29-1 to TRBJ2-4; 7 bases agree with TRBD1. Judging by the DNA end, TRBJ2-7 fits better; the J call may be wrong. CDR1 is SQVTM and CDR2 is ANQGSEA in the germline V gene. There are 14 residues in the CDR3. Here the CDR3 DNA reads TGCAGCGTGGCCGGTCGACAGGGAGTAGGCGAGCAGTACTTC. It translates to CSVAGRQGVGEQYF.